These 8 T cell receptor beta chains came from one sample sequenced in a study of PD-1 blockade in mismatch repair-deficient tumors (dated by TCRdb to 2015 to 2018). The library was prepared using the immunoSEQ multiplex PCR assay. Held by TCRdb, this immuneACCESS table contains in-frame sequences only and omits some clones. Under half of the omission traces to an unresolved V gene where checked; the cause of the rest is unknown. The sample table contains under 50,000 clones; only one count was recorded for around four fifths of them. The top ten clones comprise roughly 0.98% of the sample. The starting material was PBMCs, obtained approximately 41 weeks after starting pembrolizumab. Receptors originate from an adult with mismatch repair-deficient cancer.

The gene calls are TRBV5-4 and TRBJ2-1; no firm D call. In germline, CDR1 is SGHNT, CDR2 YYREEE (reference sequence). CDR3 length equals 13 residues. V lost 3 bases to trimming and J lost 10 bases, with 14 bases between them. The CDR3 loop reads CASSSDQLGEQFF. In nucleotides, the CDR3 is TGTGCCAGCAGCTCTGACCAGCTCGGGGAGCAGTTCTTC.

The gene calls are TRBV28 and TRBJ2-5; TRBD1 matches 9 bases. The CDR3 is 13 residues long. Trimming removed 5 bases from V and 5 bases from J; junction bases left unmatched: 3. Germline V gives CDR1 MDHEN, CDR2 SYDVKM. Here the CDR3 DNA reads TGTGCCAGCAGTAGGACAGGGGTGGAGACCCAGTACTTC. Its protein is CASSRTGVETQYF.

This chain joins TRBV6-1 and TRBJ2-5; 8 bases are shared with TRBD1. Germline assignment: CDR1 MNHNS and CDR2 SASEGT. The V and J ends lost 3 bases and 2 bases, in that order; junction bases with no gene match: 2. This CDR3 is built from 14 residues. The CDR3 region is CASSEDRVQETQYF. CDR3 coding DNA: TGTGCCAGCAGTGAGGACAGGGTTCAAGAGACCCAGTACTTC.

This sequence joins TRBV5-4 and TRBJ2-7, with D possibly matching TRBD1 (6 bases). Germline V gives CDR1 SGHNT, CDR2 YYREEE (reference sequence). Between the trimmed V and J ends, which lost 4 bases and 3 bases, there was a span of 11 bases. The CDR3 length is 13 residues. The chain's CDR3 is CASSNRVNYEQYF. CDR3 coding DNA: TGTGCCAGCAGCAACAGGGTGAACTACGAGCAGTACTTC.

The V and J genes are TRBV7-9 and TRBJ1-1; D may be TRBD1 (6 bases). V lost 1 base, J lost 7 bases, and 10 bases lay in between. CDR3 size: 13 residues. Germline V CDR1 and CDR2: SEHNR, FQNEAQ (reference sequence). The CDR3 DNA sequence: TGTGCCAGCAGCTTAGAACAGGGAGATGAAGCTTTCTTT. Translated, it gives CASSLEQGDEAFF.

The chain employs TRBV9 and TRBJ1-1; D is undetermined. The germline CDR1 and CDR2 sequences are SGDLS and YYNGEE. V lost 0 bases, J lost 1 base, and 10 bases lay in between. The CDR3 sequence is 15 residues long. The CDR3 loop reads CASSVDPGGNTEAFF. The CDR3 DNA follows: TGTGCCAGCAGCGTAGACCCAGGTGGGAACACTGAAGCTTTCTTT.

The J gene is TRBJ2-5, the V gene TRBV7-7, with 9 nucleotides matching TRBD2. V trimming: 3 bases; J trimming: 1 base; junction bases outside the gene matches: 3. CDR1 is SSHAT and CDR2 is FNYEAQ in the germline V gene (reference sequence). This CDR3 comprises 15 residues. In DNA form, the CDR3 reads TGTGCCAGCAGCTTTAGCGGGAGTTTCCAAGAGACCCAGTACTTC. Its protein product is CASSFSGSFQETQYF.

The genes are TRBV30 and TRBJ2-6; 9 bases line up with TRBD1. Unmatched junction bases numbered 6, after V lost 4 bases and J lost 2 bases. The germline CDR1 and CDR2 sequences are GTSNPN and SVGIG (reference sequence). The CDR3 totals 16 residues. Written as DNA, the CDR3 is TGTGCCTGGATCAAACAGGGGGCGGCTGGGGCCAACGTCCTGACTTTC. Encoded protein: CAWIKQGAAGANVLTF.